The clone carrying this TCR beta chain showed up just once. Its antigen remains unknown. These data are taken from a study of cytomegalovirus exposure and HLA in healthy donors. The PCR contained 60 Vbeta and 13 Jbeta primers. The protocol was immunoSEQ multiplex PCR, while the TCRdb copy is restricted to in-frame clones and leaves out a portion. The table records approximately 120,000 clones, about 81% of them present only once. Findings of the study overall: Accurate HLA-A and HLA-B prediction from TCR beta sequences was reported for most subjects. Later work associated fewer than 20,000 TCR beta sequences with HLA alleles at 0.05 false discovery rate.

CDR1 and CDR2 from the germline V gene are MNHEY and SVGAGI. This CDR3 region has 14 residues. V lost 5 bases and J lost 11; bases outside the gene matches: 9. The TCR sequence derives from a woman aged 25-40 years in good health and CMV-seronegative. Sequencing was done on a sample of PBMCs. The rearrangement joins TRBV6-5 to TRBJ1-4; 9 nucleotides agree with TRBD1. The chain's CDR3 is CASSPDRGVGKLFF. The CDR3 DNA sequence: TGTGCCAGCAGTCCGGACAGGGGAGTTGGGAAACTGTTTTTT.